What follows describes a single T cell receptor (beta chain). This clone's antigen is unknown. Base quality data are lacking; no much larger clone is found one base away. This sample was included in a study of blood T cell repertoires in COVID-19 (dated by TCRdb to about 2020). General notes on the study: Samples covering the acute and convalescent phases of COVID-19 were provided by collaborators in the United States, Italy and Spain. Nearly every sample came with metadata listing a de-identified subject ID, COVID-19 status, age in years and sex. The dataset comprised deeply sampled blood TCRbeta repertoires from subjects exposed to, actively infected with, or recovered from COVID-19. The prospective study material was composed of cDNA or gDNA derived from T cells, B-cell-depleted T cells, or PBMCs. Where HLA class I and class II types were available, the types were taken from metadata supplied by the sample provider, not from assay-based typing. The repertoires were made available in a free public database intended to serve as a resource for research on the immune response to SARS-CoV-2. Samples were obtained from the ongoing ImmuneRACE study (first 160 participants) and from 1,254 subjects provided by 6 global collaborators. Overall study outcomes, separate from this receptor: The quantity of clinical and demographic metadata differed by source and by participant and was supplied without curation.

TCRbeta CDR3 regions were amplified from genomic DNA using the immunoSEQ Assay, a bias-controlled multiplex PCR. The authors processed their data as follows. The number of nucleated cells in each sample was estimated by amplification of reference gene primers within the assay. Sequence reads were collapsed and filtered to measure the absolute abundance of every unique TCRbeta CDR3 rearrangement. For each sample, productive Simpson clonality was calculated as the square root of Simpson's diversity index over productive rearrangements. Drawn from immuneACCESS, this table holds only the in-frame rearrangements with V and J called that TCRdb kept. Clones are partly lost; checked studies trace under half to an unresolved V gene and leave the rest unexplained. That table gives V, J and clone size, and the DNA gave D and trimming. Here the sample has approximately 450,000 clones; approximately 90% occur a single time. The top ten clones comprise 4.3% of the sample.

Trimming takes 6 bases off V and 2 bases off J; junction bases not matched to a gene: 4. CDR1 KGHSH and CDR2 LQKENI were looked up in the germline V gene. Including the terminal cysteine and phenylalanine, the CDR3 comprises 13 residues. The entry retains the CDR3 DNA only, 39 bases that are in frame from base 1. Each collaborating institution followed its own protocols to collect whole blood in K2EDTA tubes. For TCRbeta analysis, collaborator samples were shipped as frozen whole blood, as isolated PBMCs, or as DNA extracted from either sample type. This sequence originates from a woman between 25 and 40 years old with acute or convalescent COVID-19. The sequence joins TRBV18 to TRBJ2-7, with 7 central nucleotides matching TRBD2. Sequences were obtained from peripheral blood. The CDR3 has the sequence CASSGGAAYEQYF. The base sequence is TGTGCCAGCTCGGGAGGGGCAGCCTACGAGCAGTACTTC.